This TCR beta chain stems from a study of blood T cell repertoires in COVID-19. Across the whole study: Italy, Spain and the United States were the sources of the convalescent and acute COVID-19 samples. PBMCs, B-cell-depleted T cells, or T cells were the source of the cDNA or gDNA that made up the material.

V was shortened by 5 bases and J by 5 bases, with 4 bases between the two germline ends. Germline CDR1 is SGHTA and CDR2 is FQGTGA. The CDR3 sequence is 10 residues long. Per the original methods: Amplification with reference gene primers provided the estimates of nucleated cell counts. Data came from immunoSEQ multiplex PCR; TCRdb stores just in-frame clones and leaves some out. That table gives V, J and clone size, and the DNA gave D and trimming. The repertoire has under 55,000 clones, 84% of them found once; the top ten carry 2.6%. This clone was counted once. Sequenced sample: peripheral blood. V usage is TRBV7-3 and J usage is TRBJ2-7, with D unclear. This TCR was sampled from a man between 45 and 60 years old with acute or convalescent COVID-19. The CDR3 region has the DNA TGTGCCAGCAGCATCAACGAGCAGTACTTC. This gives the protein CASSINEQYF.